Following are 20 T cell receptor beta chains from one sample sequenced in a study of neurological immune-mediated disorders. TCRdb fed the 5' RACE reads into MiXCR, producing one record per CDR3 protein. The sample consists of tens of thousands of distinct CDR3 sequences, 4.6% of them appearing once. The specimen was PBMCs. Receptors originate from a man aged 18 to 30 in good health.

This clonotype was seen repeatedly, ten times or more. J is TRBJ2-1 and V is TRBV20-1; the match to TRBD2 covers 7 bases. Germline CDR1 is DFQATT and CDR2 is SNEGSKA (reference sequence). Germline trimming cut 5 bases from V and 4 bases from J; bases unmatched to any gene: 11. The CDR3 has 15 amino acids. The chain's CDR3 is CSAQGAAGPYNEQFF. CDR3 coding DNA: TGCAGTGCTCAAGGGGCAGCGGGGCCGTACAATGAGCAGTTCTTC.

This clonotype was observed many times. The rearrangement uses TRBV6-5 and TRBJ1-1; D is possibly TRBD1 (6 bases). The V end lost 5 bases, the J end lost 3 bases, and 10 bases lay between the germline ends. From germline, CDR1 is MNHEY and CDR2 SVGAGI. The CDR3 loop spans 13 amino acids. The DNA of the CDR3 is TGTGCCAGCAGTATGACAGGATACACTGAAGCTTTCTTT. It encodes CASSMTGYTEAFF.

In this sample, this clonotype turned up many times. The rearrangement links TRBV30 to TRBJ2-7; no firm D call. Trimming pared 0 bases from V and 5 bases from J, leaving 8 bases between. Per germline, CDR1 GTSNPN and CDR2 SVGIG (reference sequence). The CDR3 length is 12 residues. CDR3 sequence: CAWSVLGNEQYF. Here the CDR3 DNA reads TGTGCCTGGAGTGTACTGGGTAACGAGCAGTACTTC.

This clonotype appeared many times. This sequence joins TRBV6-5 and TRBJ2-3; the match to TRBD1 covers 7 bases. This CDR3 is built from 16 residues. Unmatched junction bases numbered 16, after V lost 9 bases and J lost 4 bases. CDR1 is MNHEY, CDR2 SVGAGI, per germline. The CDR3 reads CASLPTGVGGADTQYF. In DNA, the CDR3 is TGTGCCAGTCTCCCCACAGGGGTTGGTGGCGCAGATACGCAGTATTTT.

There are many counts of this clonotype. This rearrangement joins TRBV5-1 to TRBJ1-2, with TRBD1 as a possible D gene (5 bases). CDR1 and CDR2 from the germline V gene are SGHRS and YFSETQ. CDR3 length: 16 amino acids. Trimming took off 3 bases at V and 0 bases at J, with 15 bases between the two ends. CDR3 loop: CASSSSWDAANYGYTF. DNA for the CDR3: TGCGCCAGCAGCTCCAGTTGGGACGCTGCTAACTATGGCTACACCTTC. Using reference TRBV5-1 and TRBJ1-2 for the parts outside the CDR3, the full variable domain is KAGVTQTPRYLIKTRGQQVTLSCSPISGHRSVSWYQQTPGQGLQFLFEYFSETQRNKGNFPGRFSGRQFSNSRSEMNVSTLELGDSALYLCASSSSWDAANYGYTFGSGTRLTVV.

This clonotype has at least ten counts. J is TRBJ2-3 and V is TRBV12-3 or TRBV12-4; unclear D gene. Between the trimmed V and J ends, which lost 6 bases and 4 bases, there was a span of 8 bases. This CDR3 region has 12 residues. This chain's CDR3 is CASSHYPDTQYF. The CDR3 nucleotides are TGTGCCAGCAGCCATTACCCAGATACGCAGTATTTT.

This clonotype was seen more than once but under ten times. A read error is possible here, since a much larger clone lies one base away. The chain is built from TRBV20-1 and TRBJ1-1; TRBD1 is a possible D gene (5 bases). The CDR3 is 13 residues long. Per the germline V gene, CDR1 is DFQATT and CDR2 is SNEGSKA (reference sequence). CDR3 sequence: CSTRDLQGTEAFF. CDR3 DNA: TGCAGTACTAGAGATCTCCAGGGCACTGAAGCTTTCTTT.

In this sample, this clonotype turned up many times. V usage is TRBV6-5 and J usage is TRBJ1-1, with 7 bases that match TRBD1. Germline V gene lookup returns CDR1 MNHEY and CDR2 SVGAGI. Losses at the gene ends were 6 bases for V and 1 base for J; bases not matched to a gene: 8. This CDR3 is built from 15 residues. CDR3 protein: CASRDPGTANTEAFF. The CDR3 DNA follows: TGTGCCAGCAGAGACCCCGGGACAGCGAACACTGAAGCTTTCTTT.

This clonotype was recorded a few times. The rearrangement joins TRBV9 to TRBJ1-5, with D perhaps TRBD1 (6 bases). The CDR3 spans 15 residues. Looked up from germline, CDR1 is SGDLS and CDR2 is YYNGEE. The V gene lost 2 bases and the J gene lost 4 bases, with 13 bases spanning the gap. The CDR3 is CASSVGGDPNQPQHF. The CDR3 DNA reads TGTGCCAGCAGCGTTGGGGGCGACCCTAATCAGCCCCAGCATTTT.

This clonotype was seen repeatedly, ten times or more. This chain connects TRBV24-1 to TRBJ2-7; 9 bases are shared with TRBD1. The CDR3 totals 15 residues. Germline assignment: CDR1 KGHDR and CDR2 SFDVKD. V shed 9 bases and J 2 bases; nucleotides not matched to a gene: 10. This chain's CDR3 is CATQDRGGSTYEQYF. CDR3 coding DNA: TGTGCCACCCAAGACAGGGGGGGTAGCACCTACGAGCAGTACTTC.

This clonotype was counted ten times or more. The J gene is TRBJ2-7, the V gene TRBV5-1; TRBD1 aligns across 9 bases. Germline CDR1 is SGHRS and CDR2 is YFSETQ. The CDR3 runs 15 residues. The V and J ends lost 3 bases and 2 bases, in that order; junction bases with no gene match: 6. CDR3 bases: TGCGCCAGCAGCTGGAGCGGGACAGGGACCTACGAGCAGTACTTC. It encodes CASSWSGTGTYEQYF.

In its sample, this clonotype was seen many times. This CDR3 is CSARGGGPQYF. CDR3 coding DNA: TGCAGTGCTAGAGGAGGGGGACCCCAGTACTTC. This sequence joins TRBV20-1 and TRBJ2-7; D is perhaps TRBD1 (6 bases). V lost 1 base and J 10 bases, leaving 11 bases between the germline ends. CDR1 DFQATT and CDR2 SNEGSKA come from the germline V gene (reference sequence). The CDR3 runs 11 residues.

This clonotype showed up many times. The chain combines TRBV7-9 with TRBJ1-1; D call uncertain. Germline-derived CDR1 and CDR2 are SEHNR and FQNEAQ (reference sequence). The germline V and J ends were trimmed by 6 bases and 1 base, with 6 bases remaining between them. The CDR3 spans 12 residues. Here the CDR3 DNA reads TGTGCCAGCAGACGACAGAACACTGAAGCTTTCTTT. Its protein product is CASRRQNTEAFF. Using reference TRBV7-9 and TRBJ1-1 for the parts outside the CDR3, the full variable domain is DTGVSQNPRHKITKRGQNVTFRCDPISEHNRLYWYRQTLGQGPEFLTYFQNEAQLEKSRLLSDRFSAERPKGSFSTLEIQRTEQGDSAMYLCASRRQNTEAFFGQGTRLTVV.

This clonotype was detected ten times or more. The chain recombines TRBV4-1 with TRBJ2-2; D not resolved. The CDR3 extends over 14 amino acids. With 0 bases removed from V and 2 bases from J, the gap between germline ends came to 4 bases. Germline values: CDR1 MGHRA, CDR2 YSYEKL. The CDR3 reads CASSQDSNTGELFF. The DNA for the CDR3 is TGCGCCAGCAGCCAAGACAGTAACACCGGGGAGCTGTTTTTT.

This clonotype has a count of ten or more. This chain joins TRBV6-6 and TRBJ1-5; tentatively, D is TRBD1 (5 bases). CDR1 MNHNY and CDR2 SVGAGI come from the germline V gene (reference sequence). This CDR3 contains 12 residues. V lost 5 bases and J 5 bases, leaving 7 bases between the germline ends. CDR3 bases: TGTGCCAGCAGTCTACAGGATCAGCCCCAGCATTTT. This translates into CASSLQDQPQHF.

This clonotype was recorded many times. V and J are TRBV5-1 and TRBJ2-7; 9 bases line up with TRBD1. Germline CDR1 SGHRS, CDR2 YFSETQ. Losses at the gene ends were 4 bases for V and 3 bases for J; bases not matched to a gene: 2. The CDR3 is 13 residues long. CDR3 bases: TGCGCCAGCAGCACGGACAGGGGCTACGAGCAGTACTTC. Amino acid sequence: CASSTDRGYEQYF.

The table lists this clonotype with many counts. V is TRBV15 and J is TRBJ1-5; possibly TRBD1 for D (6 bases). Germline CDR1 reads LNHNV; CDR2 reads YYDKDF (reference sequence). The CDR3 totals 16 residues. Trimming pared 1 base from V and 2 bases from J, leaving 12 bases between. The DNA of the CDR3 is TGTGCCACCAGCAGAGGAGGCAGGGGAGGCAATCAGCCCCAGCATTTT. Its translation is CATSRGGRGGNQPQHF.

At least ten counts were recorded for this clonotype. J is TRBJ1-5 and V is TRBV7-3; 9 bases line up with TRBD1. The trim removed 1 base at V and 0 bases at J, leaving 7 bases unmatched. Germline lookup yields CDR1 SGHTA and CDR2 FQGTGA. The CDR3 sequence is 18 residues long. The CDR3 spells CASSLRRDREYSNQPQHF. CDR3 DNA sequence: TGTGCCAGCAGCTTAAGGAGGGACAGGGAATATAGCAATCAGCCCCAGCATTTT.

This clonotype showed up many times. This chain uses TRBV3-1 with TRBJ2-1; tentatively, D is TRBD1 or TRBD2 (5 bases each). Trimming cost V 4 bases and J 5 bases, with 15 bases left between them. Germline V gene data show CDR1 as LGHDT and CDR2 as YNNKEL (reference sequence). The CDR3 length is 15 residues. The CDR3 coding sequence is TGTGCCAGCAGCCCGTTGGTAGGGGAGAACAATGAGCAGTTCTTC. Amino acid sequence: CASSPLVGENNEQFF.

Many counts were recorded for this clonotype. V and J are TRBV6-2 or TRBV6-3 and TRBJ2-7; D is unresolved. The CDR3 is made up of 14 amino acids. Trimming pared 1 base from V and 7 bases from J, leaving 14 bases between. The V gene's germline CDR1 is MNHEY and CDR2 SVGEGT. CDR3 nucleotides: TGTGCCAGCAGTTACTATGTCCAGGCTCAAGAGCAGTACTTC. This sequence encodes CASSYYVQAQEQYF.